The 24 T cell receptor beta chains in this list originate from one sample, sequenced in a study of cytomegalovirus exposure and HLA in healthy donors. Both 60 Vbeta primers and 13 Jbeta primers went into the PCR. Sequencing was performed with immunoSEQ multiplex PCR; in TCRdb, only in-frame clones are kept and a portion is missing. Of about 160,000 clones in the sample, 68% are singletons; the top ten hold around 4%. Sequenced sample: PBMCs. All receptors come from a woman between 18 and 30 years old in good health and CMV-seropositive.

The rearrangement links TRBV4-1 to TRBJ1-1; D is ambiguous. Germline lookup yields CDR1 MGHRA and CDR2 YSYEKL. The CDR3 extends over 12 amino acids. V was clipped by 4 bases and J by 4 bases, with 7 bases between them. CDR3 bases: TGCGCCAGCAGCCTGGAGGGCACTGAAGCTTTCTTT. Translated, it gives CASSLEGTEAFF.

This chain connects TRBV6-5 to TRBJ1-3, with D hard to call. The length of the CDR3 is 15 residues. V gave up 5 bases and J gave up 0 bases, with 11 bases separating them. CDR1 and CDR2 from the germline V gene are MNHEY and SVGAGI. CDR3 region: CASSPDGDSGNTIYF. CDR3 DNA sequence: TGTGCCAGCAGTCCCGACGGAGACTCTGGAAACACCATATATTTT.

The gene calls are TRBV11-2 and TRBJ2-7, with a tentative D call TRBD1 (6 bases). V gave up 1 base and J gave up 6 bases, with 16 bases separating them. This CDR3 has 15 residues. The germline V gene encodes CDR1 SGHAT and CDR2 FQNNGV. The CDR3 coding sequence is TGTGCCAGCAGCTTAGGGTCGACAGGCGCCACCGAGCAGTACTTC. Amino acids: CASSLGSTGATEQYF.

This clone has more than one count but fewer than ten. The rearrangement joins TRBV5-1 to TRBJ1-6; 8 nucleotides match TRBD1. The CDR3 totals 16 residues. Germline lookup yields CDR1 SGHRS and CDR2 YFSETQ. J lost 7 bases, V lost 4 bases, and 10 bases had no gene match. This CDR3 is CASSDDRGKANSPLHF. CDR3 bases: TGCGCCAGCAGCGATGACAGGGGTAAAGCAAATTCACCCCTCCACTTT.

The chain employs TRBV30 and TRBJ2-3; maybe TRBD1 (5 bases). The ends were cut back, 1 base at V and 3 bases at J, with 5 bases in the middle. The CDR3 contains 12 residues. Germline assignment: CDR1 GTSNPN and CDR2 SVGIG (reference sequence). CDR3 in amino acids: CAWSGTTDTQYF. The CDR3 nucleotides are TGTGCCTGGAGTGGGACAACAGATACGCAGTATTTT.

This clone has more than one count but fewer than ten. The rearrangement uses TRBV29-1 and TRBJ1-2; perhaps TRBD1 as D (6 bases). V lost 5 bases to trimming and J lost 2 bases, with 12 bases between them. Germline V CDR1 and CDR2: SQVTM, ANQGSEA. CDR3 length: 13 residues. The CDR3 protein is CSVPDQGNYGYTF. The CDR3 DNA sequence: TGCAGCGTTCCAGACCAGGGGAACTATGGCTACACCTTC.

The J gene is TRBJ1-2, the V gene TRBV27; perhaps TRBD1 as D (5 bases). The V end lost 5 bases, the J end lost 3 bases, and 10 bases lay between the germline ends. Germline values: CDR1 MNHEY, CDR2 SMNVEV (reference sequence). The CDR3 loop spans 13 amino acids. CDR3 nucleotides: TGTGCCAGCAGTCCAGGGTTAGACTATGGCTACACCTTC. The encoded protein is CASSPGLDYGYTF.

This clone has a handful of counts. J is TRBJ2-2 and V is TRBV6-6; the match to TRBD1 covers 12 bases. This CDR3 region has 16 residues. Germline V gives CDR1 MNHNY, CDR2 SVGAGI (reference sequence). The V gene end was trimmed by 6 bases and the J gene end by 7 bases; junction bases not matched to a gene: 9. The CDR3 spells CASSLGQGALNGELFF. The CDR3 region has the DNA TGTGCCAGCAGCCTGGGACAGGGGGCTTTAAACGGGGAGCTGTTTTTT.

This chain connects TRBV2 to TRBJ2-5; D is perhaps TRBD1 (7 bases). The better agreement between TRBJ2-7 and the DNA end casts doubt on the J call. The CDR3 runs to 13 residues. Germline V gene lookup returns CDR1 SNHLY and CDR2 FYNNEI. The CDR3 DNA sequence: TGTGCCAGCAGGGAGGGGACAGCCTACGAGCAGTACTTC. This translates into CASREGTAYEQYF.

The V and J genes are TRBV6-5 and TRBJ2-5; 10 bases align to TRBD2. There are 15 residues in the CDR3. Losses at the gene ends were 5 bases for V and 1 base for J; bases not matched to a gene: 4. The germline gives CDR1 MNHEY, CDR2 SVGAGI. DNA of the CDR3: TGTGCCAGCAGTGGAAGGACTAGCGGCCAAGAGACCCAGTACTTC. Translating it yields CASSGRTSGQETQYF.

V and J are TRBV19 and TRBJ1-1; 10 bases fit TRBD1. Germline loops: CDR1 LNHDA, CDR2 SQIVND (reference sequence). There are 16 residues in the CDR3. J gave up 0 bases and V 7 bases, and 8 bases lay outside the gene matches. CDR3 in amino acids: CASTKTGGTMNTEAFF. The CDR3 DNA is TGTGCCAGTACAAAGACAGGGGGCACGATGAACACTGAAGCTTTCTTT.

This clone was detected a few times. The V gene is TRBV4-1, the J gene TRBJ2-3; D is unresolved. V was cut by 0 bases and J by 4 bases, with 17 bases left in between. The CDR3 spans 17 residues. The germline gives CDR1 MGHRA, CDR2 YSYEKL. The CDR3 loop is CASSQDQVTPKADTQYF. The CDR3 nucleotides read TGCGCCAGCAGCCAAGATCAGGTGACACCCAAGGCAGATACGCAGTATTTT.

This clone occurred a few times. V usage is TRBV29-1 and J usage is TRBJ2-2, with 7 bases matching TRBD1. Germline loops: CDR1 SQVTM, CDR2 ANQGSEA. Trimming took 6 bases from V and 6 from J; bases not matched to a gene: 10. The length of the CDR3 is 14 residues. The CDR3 region is CSVSRDSMAGELFF. The DNA of the CDR3 is TGCAGCGTATCCCGGGACAGCATGGCCGGGGAGCTGTTTTTT.

This chain uses TRBV7-8 with TRBJ2-4; the D gene is possibly TRBD2 (7 bases). V shed 5 bases and J shed 8 bases, with 25 bases lying between them. CDR3 size: 17 residues. Germline V gene lookup returns CDR1 SGHVS and CDR2 FQNEAQ. The DNA of the CDR3 is TGTGCCAGCAGCCCCCAAGCGCGAGGGGGGAGGGATTACATTCAGTACTTC. This codes for CASSPQARGGRDYIQYF.

In its sample, this clone was seen a few times. The chain carries TRBV15 and TRBJ2-5; maybe TRBD2 (6 bases). Near its end, the DNA agrees better with TRBJ2-7, so the J call may be wrong. CDR1 and CDR2 from the germline V gene are LNHNV and YYDKDF (reference sequence). The CDR3 length is 15 residues. The CDR3 coding sequence is TGTGCCACCAGCAGAGATGTAGGGACTGGATACGAGCAGTACTTC. It translates to CATSRDVGTGYEQYF.

This clone was counted only a few times. The V call is TRBV6-5, the J call TRBJ2-5, with 8 bases lining up with TRBD2. The J call could be wrong; TRBJ2-7 is a better fit for the DNA end. The V gene's germline CDR1 is MNHEY and CDR2 SVGAGI. The CDR3 sequence is 15 residues long. CDR3: CASSYERGGAYEQYF. The CDR3 DNA sequence: TGTGCCAGCAGTTACGAACGGGGGGGAGCCTACGAGCAGTACTTC.

The chain carries TRBV7-9 and TRBJ2-2; 9 bases agree with TRBD2. V gave up 5 bases and J gave up 0 bases; unmatched junction bases: 1. Germline lookup yields CDR1 SEHNR and CDR2 FQNEAQ (reference sequence). The CDR3 is 15 amino acids. The CDR3 is CASSPSGANTGELFF. CDR3 nucleotide sequence: TGTGCCAGCAGCCCTAGCGGGGCGAACACCGGGGAGCTGTTTTTT. Full variable domain (outside the CDR3, taken from reference TRBV7-9 and TRBJ2-2): DTGVSQNPRHKITKRGQNVTFRCDPISEHNRLYWYRQTLGQGPEFLTYFQNEAQLEKSRLLSDRFSAERPKGSFSTLEIQRTEQGDSAMYLCASSPSGANTGELFFGEGSRLTVL.

This sequence joins TRBV7-3 and TRBJ2-3; D uncertain. CDR1 and CDR2 from the germline V gene are SGHTA and FQGTGA. With 5 bases removed from V and 4 bases from J, the gap between germline ends came to 10 bases. The CDR3 covers 13 residues. CDR3 residues: CASSPWAADTQYF. The CDR3 DNA is TGTGCCAGCAGCCCTTGGGCCGCAGATACGCAGTATTTT.

This clone showed up just once. The gene calls are TRBV28 and TRBJ1-5, with D possibly being TRBD1 (5 bases). Trimming removed 5 bases from V and 0 bases from J, with 8 bases in between. The V gene's germline CDR1 is MDHEN and CDR2 SYDVKM. This CDR3 spans 14 amino acids. CDR3 region: CASSRGGSNQPQHF. CDR3 coding DNA: TGTGCCAGCAGTAGGGGTGGTAGCAATCAGCCCCAGCATTTT.

The CDR3: CASSRYLGGFANNEQFF. The CDR3 DNA reads TGTGCCAGTAGTAGATACTTAGGGGGCTTCGCCAACAATGAGCAGTTCTTC. The chain is built from TRBV19 and TRBJ2-1, with TRBD1 matching over 7 bases. The germline V gene has CDR1 LNHDA and CDR2 SQIVND (reference sequence). The CDR3 is 17 residues long. Trimming at V came to 4 bases and at J to 5 bases, leaving 14 bases not matched to a gene. Drawing the rest from reference TRBV19 and TRBJ2-1, the complete variable domain is DGGITQSPKYLFRKEGQNVTLSCEQNLNHDAMYWYRQDPGQGLRLIYYSQIVNDFQKGDIAEGYSVSREKKESFPLTVTSAQKNPTAFYLCASSRYLGGFANNEQFFGPGTRLTVL.

This clone has only one observation. The junction differs from germline at one of its ends, possibly a read error. J is TRBJ2-7 and V is TRBV7-9; 10 bases map to TRBD2. This CDR3 is built from 14 residues. Germline V gene lookup returns CDR1 SEHNR and CDR2 FQNEAQ (reference sequence). CDR3 residues: CVSSLSGTSDEQYF. The DNA for the CDR3 is TGTGTCAGCAGCTTATCCGGGACTAGCGACGAGCAGTACTTC.

This clone showed up just once. V gene TRBV19 combines with J gene TRBJ2-1; 8 nucleotides match TRBD2. Germline V lookup: CDR1 LNHDA, CDR2 SQIVND (reference sequence). The CDR3 is made up of 17 amino acids. V lost 3 bases, J lost 5 bases, and 12 bases stayed unmatched. CDR3 sequence reads: CASSIGLLAEWNNEQFF. The CDR3 DNA reads TGTGCCAGTAGTATCGGCTTACTAGCGGAGTGGAACAATGAGCAGTTCTTC.

The chain has TRBV9 and TRBJ2-5; maybe TRBD1 (5 bases). Matching the DNA end better, TRBJ2-7 makes the J call doubtful. The CDR3 runs to 15 residues. Germline V lookup: CDR1 SGDLS, CDR2 YYNGEE. The CDR3 reads CASSVSGAEVYEQYF. In DNA form, the CDR3 reads TGTGCCAGCAGCGTCAGTGGGGCAGAAGTCTACGAGCAGTACTTC.

This clone has a handful of counts. The genes are TRBV27 and TRBJ1-1, with D unresolved. Germline V gives CDR1 MNHEY, CDR2 SMNVEV (reference sequence). This CDR3 is 14 amino acids long. Trimming shortened V by 4 bases and J by 7 bases, and 16 bases separated the two germline ends. The CDR3 reads CASSSSRLLHEAFF. The CDR3 bases are TGTGCCAGCAGTTCATCGCGGCTTCTTCATGAAGCTTTCTTT.